The 10 T cell receptor beta chains listed next were all sequenced from one sample in a study of OX40 agonist ivuxolimab in advanced cancers. The repertoire was sequenced with immunoSEQ multiplex PCR; TCRdb's copy has only in-frame clones and lacks some. The repertoire consists of 84,000 or so clones, with about 90% occurring once and the leading ten covering roughly 0.4%. Source: CD4+ or CD8+ T cells sorted from blood, taken in a trial of the OX40 agonist ivuxolimab. The receptors were sampled from an adult with an advanced solid tumor such as melanoma, head and neck, liver or kidney cancer.

The chain has TRBV7-4 and TRBJ2-7, with TRBD1 matching 8 bases. CDR1 and CDR2 (germline): SGHVT, SQSDAQ. The length of the CDR3 is 16 residues. J gave up 0 bases and V 3 bases, and 7 bases lay outside the gene matches. Here the CDR3 reads CASSFRQGTGSYEQYF. The CDR3 DNA follows: TGTGCCAGCAGCTTCCGTCAGGGGACAGGCTCCTACGAGCAGTACTTC.

J is TRBJ2-2 and V is TRBV30; a possible D gene is TRBD2 (5 bases). V was trimmed by 1 base and J by 6 bases, leaving 9 bases between them. The CDR3 totals 13 residues. Germline values: CDR1 GTSNPN, CDR2 SVGIG (reference sequence). The CDR3 is CAWSGLAAGELFF. CDR3 coding DNA: TGTGCCTGGAGTGGTCTAGCCGCCGGGGAGCTGTTTTTT.

The chain carries TRBV5-4 and TRBJ2-5; 12 bases agree with TRBD1. The ends lost 4 bases at V and 2 bases at J; junction bases unmatched: 9. The length of the CDR3 is 17 residues. The germline V gene has CDR1 SGHNT and CDR2 YYREEE (reference sequence). The CDR3 nucleotides read TGTGCCAGCAGCCCGGGACAGGGGGCGCGGGTACAAGAGACCCAGTACTTC. Protein product: CASSPGQGARVQETQYF.

V usage is TRBV7-3 and J usage is TRBJ2-7; TRBD1 matches 9 bases. Germline CDR1 SGHTA, CDR2 FQGTGA. This CDR3 comprises 14 residues. J gave up 2 bases and V 5 bases, and 4 bases lay outside the gene matches. As DNA, the CDR3 is TGTGCCAGCAGCGTCGGGACAGGGCCCTACGAGCAGTACTTC. It translates to CASSVGTGPYEQYF.

This chain uses TRBV29-1 with TRBJ2-5; 8 nucleotides line up with TRBD1. V lost 6 bases and J lost 4; bases outside the gene matches: 7. Per germline, CDR1 SQVTM and CDR2 ANQGSEA. The CDR3 sequence is 13 residues long. The CDR3 is CSVGGGQGETQYF. The DNA of the CDR3 is TGCAGCGTGGGCGGTGGACAGGGAGAGACCCAGTACTTC.

V and J are TRBV7-2 and TRBJ2-7, with D perhaps being TRBD1 or TRBD2 (5 bases each). V was pared by 2 bases and J by 0 bases, with 11 bases between. CDR1 SGHTA and CDR2 FQGNSA come from the germline V gene. The CDR3 length is 15 residues. The CDR3 loop is CASSLLGDLSYEQYF. Here the CDR3 DNA reads TGTGCCAGCAGCTTATTAGGGGACCTCTCCTACGAGCAGTACTTC. Supplemented by reference TRBV7-2 and TRBJ2-7, the full variable domain reads GAGVSQSPSNKVTEKGKDVELRCDPISGHTALYWYRQSLGQGLEFLIYFQGNSAPDKSGLPSDRFSAERTGGSVSTLTIQRTQQEDSAVYLCASSLLGDLSYEQYFGPGTRLTVT.

V gene TRBV7-2 combines with J gene TRBJ1-1, with D unclear. V lost 2 bases and J lost 0, with 4 bases in between. The CDR3 loop spans 13 amino acids. The germline V gene encodes CDR1 SGHTA and CDR2 FQGNSA. The CDR3 protein is CASSLTMNTEAFF. CDR3 DNA sequence: TGTGCCAGCAGCTTAACGATGAACACTGAAGCTTTCTTT. The full variable domain, completed using reference TRBV7-2 and TRBJ1-1, is GAGVSQSPSNKVTEKGKDVELRCDPISGHTALYWYRQSLGQGLEFLIYFQGNSAPDKSGLPSDRFSAERTGGSVSTLTIQRTQQEDSAVYLCASSLTMNTEAFFGQGTRLTVV.

V usage is TRBV19 and J usage is TRBJ1-2; a possible D gene is TRBD1 (5 bases). The length of the CDR3 is 14 residues. Germline assignment: CDR1 LNHDA and CDR2 SQIVND (reference sequence). Trimming took off 0 bases at V and 5 bases at J, with 10 bases between the two ends. The chain's CDR3 is CASSIEREGYGYTF. The CDR3 DNA reads as TGTGCCAGTAGTATAGAAAGGGAGGGGTATGGCTACACCTTC.

The J gene is TRBJ2-3, the V gene TRBV29-1, with a weak D call TRBD1 (6 bases). V lost 5 bases and J 2 bases, leaving 11 bases between the germline ends. Germline V gene lookup returns CDR1 SQVTM and CDR2 ANQGSEA. This CDR3 has 13 amino acids. The CDR3 is CSVWAGDTDTQYF. Written as DNA, the CDR3 is TGCAGCGTTTGGGCAGGGGACACAGATACGCAGTATTTT.

This CDR3 is CASSRDYEQYF. The CDR3 DNA sequence: TGTGCCAGCAGTCGGGACTACGAGCAGTACTTC. This rearrangement joins TRBV6-6 to TRBJ2-7; tentative D call: TRBD2 (5 bases). CDR1 and CDR2 (germline): MNHNY, SVGAGI (reference sequence). The germline V and J ends were trimmed by 5 bases and 3 bases, with 5 bases remaining between them. The CDR3 loop spans 11 amino acids.